This TCR beta chain stems from a study of blood T cell repertoires in COVID-19. At the level of the study: The origin of the acute and convalescent COVID-19 samples was the United States, Italy and Spain. T cells, B-cell-depleted T cells, or PBMCs supplied cDNA or gDNA.

As originally analysed: Estimation of nucleated cell counts was performed using reference gene primer amplification. The assay was immunoSEQ multiplex PCR, and TCRdb's table has in-frame clones only and misses some. Clone size and V and J calls were adopted from that table, with D and trimming inferred from the DNA. This sample has approximately 200,000 clones, with around 87% found just once. Trimming removed 6 bases from V and 7 bases from J, with 16 bases in between. Germline V gives CDR1 MNHEY, CDR2 SMNVEV (reference sequence). There are 15 residues in the CDR3. The V call is TRBV27, the J call TRBJ1-6; no firm D call. This TCR was recovered from a man in his fifties or sixties who had recovered from COVID-19. Sequenced sample: peripheral blood. The chain's CDR3 is CASRLLPGPNSPLHF. CDR3 sequence (DNA): TGTGCCAGCAGACTTTTACCGGGTCCCAATTCACCCCTCCACTTT.